This record covers a single TCR beta chain. The specificity of this receptor is unknown. No per-base quality is available; no much larger clone lies one base away. Preparation of the library involved 5' RACE. Instrument used: Illumina HiSeq 2000. A universal primer binding site was introduced by template switching, and a unique molecular identifier was present in the final cDNA, enabling accurate counting of TCR cDNA molecules. First-strand cDNA for TCR alpha and beta chains was synthesized from specific primers in the conserved constant-segment region. To control for contamination, each cDNA library was double barcoded with a SMART-Mk sample barcode plus Illumina barcodes. Two successive PCR steps introduced TruSeq adapter sequences along with Illumina sample barcodes. The TCR alpha and beta cDNA libraries were sequenced on the Illumina HiSeq platform using custom primers. The paper's data handling went like this. Raw reads were processed with MiGEC to extract unique molecular identifiers, and MiXCR was used to determine CDR3 positions. For each individual, recombination models were inferred using an EM algorithm with the repgenHMM and IGoR tools. Shared clonotype analysis was performed with the tcR package in R, normalizing sharing by the product of cloneset sizes. Out-of-frame nonproductive sequences were analyzed to study raw recombination free of thymic and clonal selection effects. The public reads were reprocessed in TCRdb via fastp at Q25 and MiXCR, keeping in-frame beta chains. Identical CDR3 proteins give one entry, which carries the most common genes and DNA. TCRdb's processing, not the authors', yielded these V and J calls. This sample has 690,000 or so distinct CDR3 sequences in its table, and 5.5% to 6.5% of those were observed once. The ten largest clones represent roughly 1.6% of the sample.

All donors were healthy Caucasians. The researchers also sequenced three unrelated adults who were not twins: a male aged 18 to 29, a male aged 50 to 60, and a female aged 50 to 60. Using Miltenyi CD45RO+ enrichment and human naive T-cell isolation kits, memory (CD45RO+) and naive T cells were isolated from PBMC. This record comes from a study of identical twins (dated by TCRdb to about 2016). In terms of the full investigation: TCR alpha and beta repertoires from monozygotic twins, unrelated adults of various ages and cord blood were deep-sequenced to test whether fetal clonotypes persist. To rule out contamination, the twin experiments were replicated at different times with different library preparation protocols.

The CDR1 and CDR2 encoded by the germline V gene (reference sequence) are LGHDT and YNNKEL. The CDR3 runs 19 residues from the cysteine to the phenylalanine. The DNA shown is the 57-base CDR3, in frame from base 1. The V end gives up 0 bases and the J end 7 bases, leaving 20 bases in the junction not matched to a gene. The research as a whole found: Compared with coincidental sharing between unrelated individuals, an excess of low generation-probability sequences was observed among out-of-frame TCR alpha sequences shared between twins. In beta out-of-frame sequences, excess twin sharing was weaker, because having fewer shared sequences lowered the signal-to-noise ratio. In monozygotic twins, out-of-frame TCR alpha sharing was systematically underestimated by recombination models, although the models agreed with sharing between unrelated individuals. Zero-insertion analyses could be partly confounded by invariant T cells such as MAIT and iNKT, although diverse VJ usage argued against such confounding for most clonotypes. Fewer insertions were carried by abundant cord blood beta clonotypes, a similar but weaker trend appeared in young adult naive repertoires, and no such trend appeared in memory repertoires. Because the same donors could not be followed over many years, the conclusions relied on cross-sectional statistical analysis.

Sequenced material: naive T cells sorted from blood. In light of the paper, this sample's cell subset or site label describes: cells isolated with a human naive T-cell isolation kit. This receptor chain uses TRBV3-1 and TRBJ2-5; 7 central nucleotides agree with TRBD1. The source is a man between 18 and 35 years old in good health. The nucleotides are TGTGCCAGCAGCCAAGATCGGGCGACAGGGTGGTTCATGGAGCGGACCCAGTACTTC. Its protein is CASSQDRATGWFMERTQYF.